The clone carrying this T cell receptor beta chain showed up just a few times. What it recognizes is unknown. CDR1 and CDR2 from the germline V gene are SQVTM and ANQGSEA. The CDR3 has 12 residues. With 6 bases removed from V and 2 bases from J, the gap between germline ends came to 7 bases. This entry belongs to a study of post-analysis software for immune sequencing data. Overall study findings and caveats: In patients, TRBV5-6, TRBV5-1 and TRBV20-1 belonged to roughly five TRBV segments found more frequently than in controls. Multiple sclerosis patients showed significantly lower normalized Chao1 diversity than controls did.

Prepared TCR beta cDNA libraries contained unique molecular identifiers. A population of about 1 to 11 million T cells gave rise to around 530,000 cDNA molecules. TCRdb called the PCR reads again in MiXCR, with one record for every CDR3 protein. The sample consists of some 690,000 distinct CDR3 sequences, 25% to 30% of them appearing once. The V gene is TRBV29-1, the J gene TRBJ1-4; unclear D gene. The specimen was blood. The sequence was collected from a girl between 5 and 17 years old with multiple sclerosis. For the CDR3, the DNA is TGCAGCGTAGCCTGGACTAATGAAAAACTGTTTTTT. Translation: CSVAWTNEKLFF.